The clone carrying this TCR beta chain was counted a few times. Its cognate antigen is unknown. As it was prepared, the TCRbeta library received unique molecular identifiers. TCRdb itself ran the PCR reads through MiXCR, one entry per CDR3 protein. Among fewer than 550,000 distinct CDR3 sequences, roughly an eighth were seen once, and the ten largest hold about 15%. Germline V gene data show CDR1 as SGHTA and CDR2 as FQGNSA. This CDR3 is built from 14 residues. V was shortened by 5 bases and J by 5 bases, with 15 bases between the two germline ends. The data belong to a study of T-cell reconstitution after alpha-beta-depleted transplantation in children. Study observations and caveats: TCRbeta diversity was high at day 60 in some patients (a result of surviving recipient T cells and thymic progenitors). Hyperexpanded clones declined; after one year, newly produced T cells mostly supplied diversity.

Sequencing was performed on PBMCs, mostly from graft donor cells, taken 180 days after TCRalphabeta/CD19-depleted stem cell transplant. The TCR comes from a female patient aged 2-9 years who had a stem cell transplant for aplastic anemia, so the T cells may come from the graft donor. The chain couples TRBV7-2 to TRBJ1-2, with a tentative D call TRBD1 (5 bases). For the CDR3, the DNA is TGTGCCAGCAGCCCACTCGGGGCCCCTTATGGCTACACCTTC. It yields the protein CASSPLGAPYGYTF.